The T cell receptor beta chain described here comes from a study of Graves' ophthalmopathy and Graves' hyperthyroidism. Turning to the study itself: Ophthalmopathy absent within 18 months of follow-up marked hyperthyroidism as stable. The study's findings and limits: Most thyroid clonotypes expanded beyond 0.001 frequency were also found in blood. Ophthalmopathy progression was predicted with 70% to 71% sensitivity and approximately 72% specificity.

Comment on this clonotype: What it recognizes is unknown. Just one base apart from a much larger clone, this may be a read error.

The CDR3 is 15 amino acids. Germline V gene sequence: CDR1 SGHRS, CDR2 YFSETQ. The ends lost 3 bases at V and 7 bases at J; junction bases unmatched: 7. Diagnosis used clinical symptoms, serum thyroxine, TRAb, thyroid ultrasound and orbital computed tomography. For repertoire sequencing, the TCR beta CDR3 regions were amplified from RNA transcripts. An opening RT-PCR round employed HTBI primers and preceded a second-round multiplex PCR. One entry per CDR3 protein, called by TCRdb with MiXCR from the multiplex PCR reads. This sample has over a million distinct CDR3 sequences; about 36% occur once, and the top ten carry over 8.5%.

The chain joins TRBV5-1 to TRBJ1-6, with TRBD1 matching 7 bases. The material sequenced was peripheral blood or thyroid tissue (not recorded which). The receptor was derived from an adult man with Graves' hyperthyroidism. The CDR3 bases are TGCGCCAGCAGCTCAGGACAGGCTGTAAATTCACCCCTCCACTTT. Translating it yields CASSSGQAVNSPLHF.